The entry that follows covers one TCR beta chain sequence. This specimen includes other DNA sequences encoding the same CDR3. The sample comes from a study of blood T cell repertoires in COVID-19. Across the whole study: The United States, Italy and Spain supplied acute and convalescent COVID-19 samples. The analysed material was cDNA or gDNA that came from T cells, B-cell-depleted T cells, or PBMCs.

The authors' processing: Reference gene primer amplification in the assay estimated nucleated cell counts. The table came from immunoSEQ multiplex PCR; TCRdb's copy has only in-frame clones and leaves some out. For V, J and clone size, that table is used; D and trimming come from the DNA. The sample carries 110,000 to 150,000 clones, more than 70% recorded once. Germline assignment: CDR1 KGHSH and CDR2 LQKENI. CDR3 size: 14 residues. The V end was cut by 6 bases, the J end by 0 bases, with 11 bases between. The sample taken for sequencing was peripheral blood. This clonotype originated in a woman between 45 and 65 years old with acute or convalescent COVID-19. This chain joins TRBV18 and TRBJ1-1, with D hard to call. CDR3 nucleotides: TGTGCCAGCTCCCCCACAGCCCTGAACACTGAAGCTTTCTTT. Its protein is CASSPTALNTEAFF.